This record covers a single T cell receptor (beta chain). The antigen is not known. The sample belongs to a study of T cell repertoires in cytomegalovirus infection. Study-wide context: CMV epitopes used comprised recently identified HLA-C-restricted ones and well-studied HLA-B-restricted ones. Signatures in public TCR beta sequences pointed to both CMV infection and matching HLA type.

Germline V gives CDR1 ENHRY, CDR2 SYGVKD. V dropped 2 bases and J dropped 5 bases, with 7 bases sitting between them. The CDR3 has 13 amino acids. Study conclusions and caveats: There were carriers of CMV plus the relevant HLA, and cumulative public TCR beta family frequency identified them.

TCRdb reprocessed the reads via MiXCR and lists one record per CDR3 protein. Of approximately 730,000 distinct CDR3 sequences in the sample, 29% were seen once. The chain combines TRBV10-3 with TRBJ2-1; D gene uncertain. The receptor was isolated from a human donor in good health (CMV status not recorded). Some clones in this sample may be carry-over from other donors' samples. This specimen was cultured CD8+ T cells from PBMCs, taken from culture after CMV antigen stimulation. The CDR3 is CAISEDLDNEQFF. The CDR3 bases are TGTGCCATCAGTGAGGATCTAGACAATGAGCAGTTCTTC.